The present T cell receptor beta chain was sequenced within a study of T cells in Graves' hyperthyroidism and ophthalmopathy (dated by TCRdb to the late 2010s). Background for the entire study: A discovery cohort of fewer than 110 patients, 43 with Graves' ophthalmopathy and 55 to 65 with stable Graves' hyperthyroidism, was used to find distinguishing TCR V-J signatures. An independent validation cohort of under 20 hyperthyroidism patients and roughly 16 patients who later progressed to ophthalmopathy tested prospective prediction of ophthalmopathy. For training and testing, the 100 patients in the discovery cohort were randomly divided in a 7:3 ratio. In more than five Graves' hyperthyroidism patients, the study also compared T-cell repertoires from thyroid tissue with T-cell repertoires from blood. After sampling, hyperthyroidism patients received methimazole starting at 30 mg daily, and ophthalmopathy patients received high-dose intravenous methylprednisolone. The paper describes TCR Vbeta CDR3 sequencing of fewer than 150 peripheral blood samples, made up of some 40 ophthalmopathy patients, more than 70 hyperthyroidism patients and about 17 progressor patients. General study outcomes and caveats: Sample size was not statistically predetermined, and investigators were not blinded to group allocation. In validation, progression to ophthalmopathy was predicted by the model with about 70% sensitivity and around 76% specificity, a median of approximately 6.5 months before onset. Blood samples also contained most of the expanded thyroid clonotypes (frequency above 0.001), which suggests that blood repertoires may reflect thyroid immune responses. A 13 V-J signature model separated ophthalmopathy from stable hyperthyroidism, with over 85% sensitivity and roughly 81% specificity in cross-validation and 80%/75% in testing.

As concerns this clonotype: Its antigen has not been determined. The sample holds no much larger clone one base away, and base qualities are not on file.

The CDR3 numbers 12 residues from cysteine through phenylalanine. The entry retains the CDR3 DNA only, 36 bases that are in frame from base 1. V and J are truncated by 0 bases and 6 bases respectively, leaving an intervening sequence of 6 bases. CDR1 and CDR2 (ENHRY, SYGVKD) derive from the germline V gene. The TCR beta CDR3 regions were amplified from RNA transcripts. A first-round RT-PCR of the TCR CDR3 used the HTBI primer set with the Qiagen OneStep RT-PCR kit. Libraries were constructed in a second round of multiplex PCR, after which size selection and purification were carried out. Paired-end sequencing of the libraries was performed with 100 bp reads on an Illumina HiSeq2000. The paper's processing steps were these. Raw data were processed with SOAPnuke, discarding reads with adapters, uncalled bases, mean Phred below 15, or no exact constant-primer or identifier match. High-quality paired reads were merged with COPE v1.2.5, and unique nucleotide sequences were defined as clonotypes. Clonotypes were aligned to IMGT TRBV, TRBD and TRBJ reference segments using MiTCR v1.1. The analysis was restricted to V-J combinations with a frequency above 0.0001, which together covered 98% to 99.2% of the repertoires. The TCS score was defined as F50 (clonal expansion) divided by E x V (chaos), with BLOSUM62-based TCRdist calculated between CDR3 peptides within each V-J. Welch's t-statistics and random forest reduced 450 to 600 V-J features to 10 to 15, which were used in a naive Bayes classifier (R e1071). Thyroid-blood repertoire similarity was quantified with the Morisita-Horn index. TCRdb took the public reads, trimmed them with fastp at Q25, ran MiXCR for clone calling and kept in-frame beta chains. Rows are combined by CDR3 protein, so each entry shows the most common genes and DNA. What appears here as the V and J calls and clone size reflects TCRdb's work, not the paper's. The sample contains 450,000 to 700,000 distinct CDR3 sequences, around 45% of them found a single time. The top ten clones comprise more than 7.5% of the sample.

Stable Graves' hyperthyroidism was defined as the absence of progression to ophthalmopathy over 18 months of follow-up. Hyperthyroidism patients were newly diagnosed, with disease duration under 2 months, and aged 18 to 65 years. Any patient with an uncontrolled infection, another autoimmune disease, pregnancy or lactation was excluded. Diagnoses were based on clinical symptoms, serum thyroxine and TRAb, thyroid ultrasound and orbital computed tomography. Trizol reagent was used to extract total RNA, and RNA quality was then checked on an Agilent 2100 Bioanalyzer. The sequence is built from TRBV10-3 and TRBJ2-7, with TRBD1 perhaps the D gene, on 6 matching bases. The sequencing sample was made of peripheral blood or thyroid tissue (not recorded which). This receptor was obtained from a woman younger than 30 with Graves' hyperthyroidism. In nucleotides, the sequence is TGTGCCATCAGTGAGTCCAGGGGCGAGCAGTACTTC. This gives the protein CAISESRGEQYF.